The entry below gives a single TCR beta chain sequence along with its context. Its cognate antigen is unknown. The data were taken from a study of cytomegalovirus exposure and HLA in healthy donors. Study outcomes and limitations: Some V segments, TRBV6-2 and TRBV6-3 among them, were indistinguishable and were therefore excluded.

Each donor's status was that of a healthy bone marrow donor. PCR employed 60 Vbeta and 13 Jbeta primers. Clones were sequenced by immunoSEQ multiplex PCR, and TCRdb holds only the in-frame ones, with some missing. The top ten clones hold 1.5% to 2.5% of a sample with about 31,000 clones, less than 55% of them seen once. Per germline, CDR1 SGHTA and CDR2 FQGTGA. The CDR3 loop spans 13 amino acids. Trimming shortened V by 5 bases and J by 0 bases, and 7 bases separated the two germline ends. Material for sequencing was PBMCs. The source is a woman aged 45-65 years in good health and CMV-seronegative. The chain uses TRBV7-3 and TRBJ1-1; no firm D call. This chain's CDR3 is CASSREMNTEAFF. The DNA of the CDR3 is TGTGCCAGCAGCCGGGAGATGAACACTGAAGCTTTCTTT.